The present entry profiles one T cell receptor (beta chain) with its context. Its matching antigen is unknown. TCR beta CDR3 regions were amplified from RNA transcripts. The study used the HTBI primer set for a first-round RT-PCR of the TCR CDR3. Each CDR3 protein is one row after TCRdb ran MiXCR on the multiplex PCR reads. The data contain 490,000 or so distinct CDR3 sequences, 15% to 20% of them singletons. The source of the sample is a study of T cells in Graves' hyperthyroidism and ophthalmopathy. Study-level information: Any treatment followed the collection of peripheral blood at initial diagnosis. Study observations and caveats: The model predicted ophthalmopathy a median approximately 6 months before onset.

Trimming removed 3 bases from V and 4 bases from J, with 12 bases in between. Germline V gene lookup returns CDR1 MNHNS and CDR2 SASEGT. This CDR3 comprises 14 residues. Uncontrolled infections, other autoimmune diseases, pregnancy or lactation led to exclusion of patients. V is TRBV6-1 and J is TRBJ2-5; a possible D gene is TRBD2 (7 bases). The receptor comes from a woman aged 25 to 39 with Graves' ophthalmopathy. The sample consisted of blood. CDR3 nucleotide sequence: TGTGCCAGCAGTGAGTCTCGGGGGGCAGAGACCCAGTACTTC. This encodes CASSESRGAETQYF.